The 14 T cell receptor beta chains presented below share a single source sample, sequenced in a study of CD8 T cells in Susac syndrome. RNA amounts of roughly 0.5 to 1 ug underwent reverse transcription with random hexamers. TCRdb called the immunoSEQ multiplex PCR reads again in MiXCR, with one record for every CDR3 protein. Of 100,000 to 150,000 distinct CDR3 sequences listed, roughly 94% are singletons. The source material was CD8+ T cells from PBMCs. These receptors were taken from a human donor with Susac syndrome.

This chain connects TRBV9 to TRBJ1-2, with 7 bases lining up with TRBD1. Germline V lookup: CDR1 SGDLS, CDR2 YYNGEE. The V gene end was trimmed by 6 bases and the J gene end by 0 bases; junction bases not matched to a gene: 5. This CDR3 spans 14 amino acids. Written as DNA, the CDR3 is TGTGCCAGCAAGGGACAGTCGGCTAACTATGGCTACACCTTC. Protein product: CASKGQSANYGYTF. Filled out from reference TRBV9 and TRBJ1-2, the complete variable domain reads DSGVTQTPKHLITATGQRVTLRCSPRSGDLSVYWYQQSLDQGLQFLIQYYNGEERAKGNILERFSAQQFPDLHSELNLSSLELGDSALYFCASKGQSANYGYTFGSGTRLTVV.

The rearrangement uses TRBV7-9 and TRBJ2-7; 7 bases match TRBD1. Germline CDR1 reads SEHNR; CDR2 reads FQNEAQ (reference sequence). V gave up 6 bases and J gave up 5 bases; unmatched junction bases: 10. The CDR3 loop spans 14 amino acids. This CDR3 is CASSTPEQGNEQYF. In nucleotides, the CDR3 is TGTGCCAGCAGTACTCCGGAACAGGGGAACGAGCAGTACTTC.

The V gene is TRBV9, the J gene TRBJ2-1; the D is unclear. Between the trimmed V and J ends, which lost 3 bases and 4 bases, there was a span of 17 bases. This CDR3 contains 16 residues. The germline CDR1 and CDR2 sequences are SGDLS and YYNGEE. For the CDR3, the DNA is TGTGCCAGCAGCGATAGTAGCCTGGGAACGTACAATGAGCAGTTCTTC. Encoded protein: CASSDSSLGTYNEQFF.

CDR3 residues: CSARDDRGFYEQYF. Written as DNA, the CDR3 is TGCAGTGCTAGAGATGACAGGGGATTTTACGAGCAGTACTTC. The chain recombines TRBV20-1 with TRBJ2-7; 8 bases are shared with TRBD1. Germline V CDR1 and CDR2: DFQATT, SNEGSKA (reference sequence). There are 14 residues in the CDR3. V was clipped by 0 bases and J by 4 bases; unmatched bases: 5.

This clonotype came up once. V usage is TRBV29-1 and J usage is TRBJ2-3, with TRBD2 identical over 9 bases. Per germline, CDR1 SQVTM and CDR2 ANQGSEA. The CDR3 consists of 15 residues. The V and J ends lost 7 bases and 6 bases, in that order; junction bases with no gene match: 14. The CDR3 DNA reads as TGCAGCGCCGAACCCAGCGGGGGGCCGGGGGATACGCAGTATTTT. Its translation is CSAEPSGGPGDTQYF.

In this sample, this clonotype turned up a few times. The chain couples TRBV4-2 to TRBJ2-5, with TRBD1 matching 7 bases. This CDR3 contains 14 residues. With 0 bases clipped from V and 2 bases from J, the junction kept 0 bases outside the gene matches. Germline loops: CDR1 LGHNA, CDR2 YNFKEQ. The CDR3 protein is CASSQEQGQETQYF. CDR3 coding DNA: TGTGCCAGCAGCCAAGAACAGGGGCAAGAGACCCAGTACTTC.

The rearrangement links TRBV29-1 to TRBJ2-3, with D perhaps TRBD2 (6 bases). Per the germline V gene, CDR1 is SQVTM and CDR2 is ANQGSEA. This CDR3 is 14 amino acids long. Trimming stripped 6 bases from V and 3 bases from J, with 16 bases between. CDR3 DNA: TGCAGCGTCGCCTGGGACTCCGGGACAGATACGCAGTATTTT. It yields the protein CSVAWDSGTDTQYF.

This chain uses TRBV15 with TRBJ1-2; D uncertain. Germline V gene lookup returns CDR1 LNHNV and CDR2 YYDKDF (reference sequence). Deletions cut 3 bases from V and 3 bases from J, with 8 bases between. CDR3 length: 13 residues. The DNA for the CDR3 is TGTGCCACCAGCAGGGCGGCAGACTATGGCTACACCTTC. Encoded protein: CATSRAADYGYTF.

This chain joins TRBV9 and TRBJ2-1; 8 bases line up with TRBD2. J lost 3 bases, V lost 0 bases, and 2 bases had no gene match. The CDR3 consists of 15 residues. Germline V gene data show CDR1 as SGDLS and CDR2 as YYNGEE. CDR3 sequence reads: CASSVEAGDYNEQFF. For the CDR3, the DNA is TGTGCCAGCAGCGTAGAAGCGGGGGACTACAATGAGCAGTTCTTC.

This clonotype was picked up one time. The chain joins TRBV7-9 to TRBJ2-2; D unclear. Germline V gene data show CDR1 as SEHNR and CDR2 as FQNEAQ (reference sequence). CDR3 size: 15 residues. Trimming removed 11 bases at V and 3 bases at J, with 19 bases between. DNA for the CDR3: TGTGCCGTCATAAACATGGGCGAAGACACCGGGGAGCTGTTTTTT. Protein sequence: CAVINMGEDTGELFF.

The gene calls are TRBV9 and TRBJ1-6, with no clear D. The CDR3 is 14 residues long. V lost 4 bases and J lost 9, with 14 bases in between. Germline values: CDR1 SGDLS, CDR2 YYNGEE. In DNA form, the CDR3 reads TGTGCCAGCAGCCTCGCCGGGGTCGGTTCACCCCTCCACTTT. It yields the protein CASSLAGVGSPLHF.

The chain joins TRBV4-3 to TRBJ1-6, with a possible D match to TRBD1 (5 bases). Trimming took off 4 bases at V and 9 bases at J, with 19 bases between the two ends. CDR3 length: 16 residues. The germline gives CDR1 LGHNA, CDR2 YSLEER. DNA for the CDR3: TGCGCCAGCAGCCTTCGACAGAGCCCACGTAGTTCACCCCTCCACTTT. Amino acid sequence: CASSLRQSPRSSPLHF.

V and J are TRBV24-1 and TRBJ2-2; D not certain. Per the germline V gene, CDR1 is KGHDR and CDR2 is SFDVKD. This CDR3 is built from 15 residues. V lost 4 bases to trimming and J lost 5 bases, with 13 bases between them. The CDR3 bases are TGTGCCACCAGTGACCCTTTGACCCATACCGGGGAGCTGTTTTTT. Encoded protein: CATSDPLTHTGELFF.

This clonotype was counted a single time. The rearrangement uses TRBV12-5 and TRBJ2-7, with a possible D match to TRBD2 (6 bases). The CDR3 extends over 16 amino acids. V gave up 6 bases and J gave up 2 bases, with 20 bases separating them. Germline lookup yields CDR1 LGHNT and CDR2 FRNRAP. In nucleotides, the CDR3 is TGTGCTAGTGGGCTCTCTAGCGTGGGCGGAGCCTACGAGCAGTACTTC. Protein product: CASGLSSVGGAYEQYF. The entire variable domain, with the rest obtained from reference TRBV12-5 and TRBJ2-7, is as follows: DARVTQTPRHKVTEMGQEVTMRCQPILGHNTVFWYRQTMMQGLELLAYFRNRAPLDDSGMPKDRFSAEMPDATLATLKIQPSEPRDSAVYFCASGLSSVGGAYEQYFGPGTRLTVT.